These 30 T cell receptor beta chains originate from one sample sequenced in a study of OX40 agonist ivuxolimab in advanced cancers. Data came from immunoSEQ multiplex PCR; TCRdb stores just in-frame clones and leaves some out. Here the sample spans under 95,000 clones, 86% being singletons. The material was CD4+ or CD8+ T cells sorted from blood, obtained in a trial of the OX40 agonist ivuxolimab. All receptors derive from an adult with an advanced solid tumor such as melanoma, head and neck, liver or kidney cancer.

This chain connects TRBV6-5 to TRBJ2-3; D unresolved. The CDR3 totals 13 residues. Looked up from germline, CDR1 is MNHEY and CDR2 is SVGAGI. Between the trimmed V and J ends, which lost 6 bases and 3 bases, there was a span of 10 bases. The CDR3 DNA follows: TGTGCCAGCAGGGGCAGTGGGACAGATACGCAGTATTTT. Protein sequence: CASRGSGTDTQYF.

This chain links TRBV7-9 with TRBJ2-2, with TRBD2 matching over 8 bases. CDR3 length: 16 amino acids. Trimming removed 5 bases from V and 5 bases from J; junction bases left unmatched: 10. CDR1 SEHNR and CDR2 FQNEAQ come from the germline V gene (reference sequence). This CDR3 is CASSPVAGGATGELFF. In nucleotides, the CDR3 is TGTGCCAGCAGCCCCGTCGCCGGGGGGGCTACCGGGGAGCTGTTTTTT.

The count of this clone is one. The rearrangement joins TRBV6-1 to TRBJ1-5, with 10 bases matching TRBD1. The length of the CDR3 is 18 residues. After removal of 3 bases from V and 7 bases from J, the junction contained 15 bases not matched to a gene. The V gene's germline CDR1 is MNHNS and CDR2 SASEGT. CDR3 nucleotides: TGTGCCAGCAGTGAGAGAAGACCGGGACAGGGGCGCCAGCAGCCCCAGCATTTT. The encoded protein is CASSERRPGQGRQQPQHF.

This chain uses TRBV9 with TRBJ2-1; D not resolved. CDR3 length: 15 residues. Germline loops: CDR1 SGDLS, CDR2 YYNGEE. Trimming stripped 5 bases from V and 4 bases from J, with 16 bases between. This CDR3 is CASSELRSEYNEQFF. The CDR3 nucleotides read TGTGCCAGCAGTGAGTTACGATCGGAATACAATGAGCAGTTCTTC. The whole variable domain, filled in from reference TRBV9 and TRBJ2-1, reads DSGVTQTPKHLITATGQRVTLRCSPRSGDLSVYWYQQSLDQGLQFLIQYYNGEERAKGNILERFSAQQFPDLHSELNLSSLELGDSALYFCASSELRSEYNEQFFGPGTRLTVL.

The CDR3 nucleotides read TGTGCCAGCAGCTTAGATTTACTAGCGACGGAGACCCAGTACTTC. It specifies CASSLDLLATETQYF. V gene TRBV11-2 combines with J gene TRBJ2-5, with 7 bases that match TRBD2. CDR3 length: 15 amino acids. In germline, CDR1 is SGHAT, CDR2 FQNNGV. J lost 5 bases, V lost 0 bases, and 6 bases had no gene match.

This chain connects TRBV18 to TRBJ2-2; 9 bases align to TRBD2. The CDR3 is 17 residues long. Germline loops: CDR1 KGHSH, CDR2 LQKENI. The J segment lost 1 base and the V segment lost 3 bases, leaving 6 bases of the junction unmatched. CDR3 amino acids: CASSPGSGRGNTGELFF. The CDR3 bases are TGTGCCAGCTCACCGGGTAGCGGGAGAGGGAACACCGGGGAGCTGTTTTTT.

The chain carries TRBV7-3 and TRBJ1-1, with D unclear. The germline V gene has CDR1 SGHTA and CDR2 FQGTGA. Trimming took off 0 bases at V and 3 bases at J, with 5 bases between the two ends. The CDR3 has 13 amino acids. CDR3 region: CASSLTGDTEAFF. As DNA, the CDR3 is TGTGCCAGCAGCTTAACCGGGGACACTGAAGCTTTCTTT.

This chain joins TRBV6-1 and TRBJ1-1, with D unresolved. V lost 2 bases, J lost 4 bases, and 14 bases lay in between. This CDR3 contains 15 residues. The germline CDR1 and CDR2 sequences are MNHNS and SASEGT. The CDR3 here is CASSELPQSRTEAFF. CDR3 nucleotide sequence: TGTGCCAGCAGTGAACTTCCCCAGTCGCGCACTGAAGCTTTCTTT.

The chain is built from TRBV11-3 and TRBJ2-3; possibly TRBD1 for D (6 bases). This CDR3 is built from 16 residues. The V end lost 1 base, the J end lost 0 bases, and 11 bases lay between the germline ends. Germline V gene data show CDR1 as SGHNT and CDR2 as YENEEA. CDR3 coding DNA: TGTGCCAGCAGCTTAGGGGTGGGGGCTAGCACAGATACGCAGTATTTT. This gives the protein CASSLGVGASTDTQYF.

CDR3 protein: CASSLDMRLPLHF. The CDR3 DNA is TGTGCCAGCAGCTTAGATATGAGGCTACCCCTCCACTTT. The chain carries TRBV11-2 and TRBJ1-6; D uncertain. Trimming removed 0 bases at V and 12 bases at J, with 9 bases between. Germline CDR1 and CDR2: SGHAT and FQNNGV. The CDR3 covers 13 residues.

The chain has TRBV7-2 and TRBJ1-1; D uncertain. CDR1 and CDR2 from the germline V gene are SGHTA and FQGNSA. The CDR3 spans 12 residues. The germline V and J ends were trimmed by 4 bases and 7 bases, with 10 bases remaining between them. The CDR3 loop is CASSSNRVEAFF. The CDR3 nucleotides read TGTGCCAGCAGCTCCAACAGAGTTGAAGCTTTCTTT.

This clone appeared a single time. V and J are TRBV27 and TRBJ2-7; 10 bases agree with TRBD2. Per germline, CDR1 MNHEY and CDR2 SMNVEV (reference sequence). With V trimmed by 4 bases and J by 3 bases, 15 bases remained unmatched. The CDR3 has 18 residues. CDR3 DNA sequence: TGTGCCAGCAGTTCAAGCGGGAGGGCCAGTGTCACCCTCTACGAGCAGTACTTC. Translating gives CASSSSGRASVTLYEQYF.

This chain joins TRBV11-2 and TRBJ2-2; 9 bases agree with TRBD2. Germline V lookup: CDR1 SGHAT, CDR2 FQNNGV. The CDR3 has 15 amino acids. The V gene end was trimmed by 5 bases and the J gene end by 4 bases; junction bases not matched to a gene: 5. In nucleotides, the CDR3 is TGTGCCAGCAGCGCGGGGGGGCCGTCCACCGGGGAGCTGTTTTTT. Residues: CASSAGGPSTGELFF.

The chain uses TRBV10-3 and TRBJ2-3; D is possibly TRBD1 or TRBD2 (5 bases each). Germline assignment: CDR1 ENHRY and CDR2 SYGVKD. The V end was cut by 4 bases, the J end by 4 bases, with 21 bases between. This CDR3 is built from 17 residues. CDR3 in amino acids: CAISGGDTGPAADTQYF. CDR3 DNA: TGTGCCATCAGTGGAGGGGATACGGGACCCGCGGCAGATACGCAGTATTTT.

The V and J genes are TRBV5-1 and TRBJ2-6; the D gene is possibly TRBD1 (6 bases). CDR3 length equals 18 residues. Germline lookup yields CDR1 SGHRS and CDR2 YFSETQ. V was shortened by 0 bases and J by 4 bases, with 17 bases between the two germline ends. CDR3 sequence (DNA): TGCGCCAGCAGCTTGGAAGGGTACACAGGGTCGGGGGCCAACGTCCTGACTTTC. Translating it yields CASSLEGYTGSGANVLTF.

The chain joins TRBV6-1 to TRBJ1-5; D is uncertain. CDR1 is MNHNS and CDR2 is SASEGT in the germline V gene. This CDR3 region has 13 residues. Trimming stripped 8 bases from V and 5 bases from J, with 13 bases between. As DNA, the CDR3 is TGTGCCAGCCTAAGGGATCGGGATCAGCCCCAGCATTTT. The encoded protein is CASLRDRDQPQHF.

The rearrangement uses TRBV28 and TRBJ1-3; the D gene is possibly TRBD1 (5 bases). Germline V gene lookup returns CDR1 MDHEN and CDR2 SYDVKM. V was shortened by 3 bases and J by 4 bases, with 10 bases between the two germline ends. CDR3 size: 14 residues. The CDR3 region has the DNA TGTGCCAGCAGTTTTCGGGCAGGGGGAAACACCATATATTTT. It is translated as CASSFRAGGNTIYF.

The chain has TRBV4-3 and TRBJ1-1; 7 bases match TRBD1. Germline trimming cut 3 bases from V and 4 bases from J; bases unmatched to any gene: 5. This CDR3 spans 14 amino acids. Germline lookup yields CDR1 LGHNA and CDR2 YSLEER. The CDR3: CASSQSRGGTEAFF. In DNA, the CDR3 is TGCGCCAGCAGCCAGTCCAGGGGGGGCACTGAAGCTTTCTTT.

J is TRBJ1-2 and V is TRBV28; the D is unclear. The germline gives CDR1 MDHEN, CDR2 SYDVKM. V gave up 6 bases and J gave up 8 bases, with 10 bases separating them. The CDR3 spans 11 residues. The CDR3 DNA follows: TGTGCCAGCAGACAAATAGGGGGCTACACCTTC. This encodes CASRQIGGYTF.

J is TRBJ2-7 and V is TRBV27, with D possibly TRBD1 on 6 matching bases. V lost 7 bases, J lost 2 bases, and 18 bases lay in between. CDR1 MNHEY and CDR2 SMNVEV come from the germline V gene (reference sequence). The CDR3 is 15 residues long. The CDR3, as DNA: TGTGCCAGCACCTTCAATCCCCGACAGGCCTACGAGCAGTACTTC. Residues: CASTFNPRQAYEQYF.

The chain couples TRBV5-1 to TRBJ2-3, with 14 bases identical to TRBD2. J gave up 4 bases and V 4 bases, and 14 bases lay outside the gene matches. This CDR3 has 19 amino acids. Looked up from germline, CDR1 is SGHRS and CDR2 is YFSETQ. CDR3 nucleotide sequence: TGCGCCAGCAGCCGAACCGGGACTAGCGGGAGTAACCGGGCAGATACGCAGTATTTT. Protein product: CASSRTGTSGSNRADTQYF.

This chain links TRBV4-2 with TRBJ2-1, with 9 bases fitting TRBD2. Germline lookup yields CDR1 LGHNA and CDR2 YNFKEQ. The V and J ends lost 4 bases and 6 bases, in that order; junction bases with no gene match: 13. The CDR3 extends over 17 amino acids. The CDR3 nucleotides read TGTGCCAGCAGCCTCCACTCTGGCGGGAGGGTCGGCAATGAGCAGTTCTTC. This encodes CASSLHSGGRVGNEQFF.

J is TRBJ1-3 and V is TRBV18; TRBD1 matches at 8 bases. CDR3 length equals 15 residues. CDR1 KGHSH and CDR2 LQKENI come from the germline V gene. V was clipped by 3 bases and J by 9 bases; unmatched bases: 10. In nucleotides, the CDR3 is TGTGCCAGCTCACCTCTTATGACAGGGGACACCACCATATATTTT. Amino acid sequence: CASSPLMTGDTTIYF.

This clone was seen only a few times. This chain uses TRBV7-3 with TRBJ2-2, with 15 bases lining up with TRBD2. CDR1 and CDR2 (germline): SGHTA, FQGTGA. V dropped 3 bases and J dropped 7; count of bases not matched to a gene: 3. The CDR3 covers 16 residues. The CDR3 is CASSFLGLAGGGELFF. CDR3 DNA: TGTGCCAGCAGCTTTTTGGGACTAGCGGGAGGCGGGGAGCTGTTTTTT.

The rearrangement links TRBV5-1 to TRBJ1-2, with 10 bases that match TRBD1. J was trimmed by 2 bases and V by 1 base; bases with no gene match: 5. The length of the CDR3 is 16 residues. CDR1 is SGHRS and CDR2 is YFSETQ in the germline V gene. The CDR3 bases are TGCGCCAGCAGCTTGACAGCGGGACAGGGGAACTATGGCTACACCTTC. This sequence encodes CASSLTAGQGNYGYTF. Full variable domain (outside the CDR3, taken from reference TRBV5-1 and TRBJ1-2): KAGVTQTPRYLIKTRGQQVTLSCSPISGHRSVSWYQQTPGQGLQFLFEYFSETQRNKGNFPGRFSGRQFSNSRSEMNVSTLELGDSALYLCASSLTAGQGNYGYTFGSGTRLTVV.

The CDR3 sequence is CASSEARRGHQPQHF. The CDR3 DNA reads TGTGCCAGCAGTGAAGCGCGCAGGGGGCATCAGCCCCAGCATTTT. The rearrangement joins TRBV6-1 to TRBJ1-5, with TRBD1 identical over 8 bases. The V gene end was trimmed by 0 bases and the J gene end by 5 bases; junction bases not matched to a gene: 3. Germline CDR1 is MNHNS and CDR2 is SASEGT. The CDR3 is 15 residues long.

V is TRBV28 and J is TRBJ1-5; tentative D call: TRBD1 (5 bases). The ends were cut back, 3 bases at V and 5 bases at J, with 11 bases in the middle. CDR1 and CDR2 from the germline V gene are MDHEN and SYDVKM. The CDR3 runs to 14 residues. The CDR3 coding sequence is TGTGCCAGCAGTTTGTCAGGGTCCCATCAGCCCCAGCATTTT. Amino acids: CASSLSGSHQPQHF.

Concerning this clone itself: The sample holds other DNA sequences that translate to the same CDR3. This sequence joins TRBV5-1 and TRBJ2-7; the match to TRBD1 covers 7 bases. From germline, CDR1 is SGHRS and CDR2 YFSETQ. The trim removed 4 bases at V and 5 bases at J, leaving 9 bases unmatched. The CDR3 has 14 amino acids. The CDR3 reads CASSGMTGFNEQYF. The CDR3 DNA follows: TGCGCCAGCAGCGGCATGACAGGGTTCAACGAGCAGTACTTC.

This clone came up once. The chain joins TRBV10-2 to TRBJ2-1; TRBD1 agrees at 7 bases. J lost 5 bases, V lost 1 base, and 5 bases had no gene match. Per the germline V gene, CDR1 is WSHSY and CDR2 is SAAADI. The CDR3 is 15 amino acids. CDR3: CASSEYRTGNNEQFF. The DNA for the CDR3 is TGCGCCAGCAGTGAGTACCGGACAGGAAACAATGAGCAGTTCTTC.

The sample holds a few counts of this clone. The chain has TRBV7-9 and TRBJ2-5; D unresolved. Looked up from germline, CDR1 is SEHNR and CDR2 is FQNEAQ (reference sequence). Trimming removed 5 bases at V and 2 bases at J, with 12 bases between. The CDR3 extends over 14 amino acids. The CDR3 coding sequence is TGTGCCAGCAGCCAGACGAGAAATCAAGAGACCCAGTACTTC. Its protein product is CASSQTRNQETQYF.